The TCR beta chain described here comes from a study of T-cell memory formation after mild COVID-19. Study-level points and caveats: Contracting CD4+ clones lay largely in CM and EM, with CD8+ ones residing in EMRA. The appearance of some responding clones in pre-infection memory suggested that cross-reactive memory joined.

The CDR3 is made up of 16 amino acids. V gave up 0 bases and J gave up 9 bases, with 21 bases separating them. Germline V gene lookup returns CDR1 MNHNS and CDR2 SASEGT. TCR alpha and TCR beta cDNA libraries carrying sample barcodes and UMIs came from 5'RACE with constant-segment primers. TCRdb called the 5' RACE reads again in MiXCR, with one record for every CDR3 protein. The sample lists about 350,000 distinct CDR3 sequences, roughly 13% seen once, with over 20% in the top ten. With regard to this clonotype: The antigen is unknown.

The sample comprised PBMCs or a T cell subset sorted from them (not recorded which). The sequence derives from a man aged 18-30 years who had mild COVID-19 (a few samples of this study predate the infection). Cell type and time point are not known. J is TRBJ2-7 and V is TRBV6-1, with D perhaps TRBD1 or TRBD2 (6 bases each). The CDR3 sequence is CASSEAVWAGQSGQYV. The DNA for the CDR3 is TGTGCCAGCAGTGAAGCCGTCTGGGCGGGACAAAGTGGGCAGTACGTC.